Shown below are 9 T cell receptor beta chains from a single sample sequenced in a study of CD8 T cells in Susac syndrome. Random-hexamer reverse transcription was applied to about 0.45 to 1 ug RNA. TCRdb passed the immunoSEQ multiplex PCR reads through MiXCR, listing each CDR3 protein once. The sample has about 280,000 distinct CDR3 sequences, roughly 81% seen once. The sequenced sample was CD8+ T cells from PBMCs. All receptors come from a human donor with multiple sclerosis.

The V gene is TRBV11-2, the J gene TRBJ2-1; perhaps D is TRBD1 or TRBD2 (6 bases each). Germline-derived CDR1 and CDR2 are SGHAT and FQNNGV. This CDR3 is built from 15 residues. V dropped 6 bases and J dropped 7 bases, with 19 bases sitting between them. DNA for the CDR3: TGTGCCAGCAGTGTGGGGGGCCGTGGGAGAAATGAGCAGTTCTTC. It specifies CASSVGGRGRNEQFF.

The chain links TRBV10-3 to TRBJ2-7; TRBD1 matches at 7 bases. Germline-derived CDR1 and CDR2 are ENHRY and SYGVKD. V gave up 10 bases and J gave up 0 bases; unmatched junction bases: 9. The CDR3 is 14 amino acids. CDR3 DNA sequence: TGTGCCACGACCGACAGGGAACACTCCTACGAGCAGTACTTC. Protein sequence: CATTDREHSYEQYF.

This chain connects TRBV29-1 to TRBJ1-1; 7 bases match TRBD1. This CDR3 region has 14 residues. J lost 5 bases, V lost 4 bases, and 10 bases had no gene match. Germline V CDR1 and CDR2: SQVTM, ANQGSEA. CDR3 sequence reads: CSVAPLDRQTEAFF. In DNA form, the CDR3 reads TGCAGCGTTGCCCCACTGGACAGGCAGACTGAAGCTTTCTTT.

The chain employs TRBV6-5 and TRBJ2-1; no firm D call. This CDR3 is 13 amino acids long. Germline V gene data show CDR1 as MNHEY and CDR2 as SVGAGI. Trimming shortened V by 6 bases and J by 6 bases, and 12 bases separated the two germline ends. In DNA form, the CDR3 reads TGTGCCAGCAGCCCATCTGGTGCCAATGAGCAGTTCTTC. Amino acid sequence: CASSPSGANEQFF.

This sequence joins TRBV6-5 and TRBJ2-3; D may be TRBD2 (5 bases). Germline CDR1 reads MNHEY; CDR2 reads SVGAGI. CDR3 length: 17 amino acids. The germline V and J ends were trimmed by 4 bases and 0 bases, with 17 bases remaining between them. The DNA for the CDR3 is TGTGCCAGCAGTTTTTTTCGTCCGGGAACTAGCACAGATACGCAGTATTTT. Translating it yields CASSFFRPGTSTDTQYF.

The rearrangement uses TRBV16 and TRBJ1-2; tentative D call: TRBD1 (6 bases). V shed 5 bases and J shed 4 bases, with 17 bases lying between them. The CDR3 runs to 15 residues. CDR1 and CDR2 from the germline V gene are KGHSY and FQNENV. The DNA of the CDR3 is TGTGCCAGCAGCTCATCGACAGGTGGAGGCTATGGCTACACCTTC. Translated: CASSSSTGGGYGYTF.

The rearrangement links TRBV7-9 to TRBJ2-1, with D tentatively TRBD1 (5 bases). This CDR3 spans 12 amino acids. V was clipped by 5 bases and J by 6 bases, with 8 bases between them. CDR1 and CDR2 from the germline V gene are SEHNR and FQNEAQ (reference sequence). The chain's CDR3 is CASSNRFNEQFF. As DNA, the CDR3 is TGTGCCAGCAGCAACAGGTTCAATGAGCAGTTCTTC.

The genes are TRBV12-3 or TRBV12-4 and TRBJ2-1; weak D call: TRBD2 (5 bases). CDR3 length: 13 amino acids. Between the trimmed V and J ends, which lost 6 bases and 7 bases, there was a span of 13 bases. The CDR3 bases are TGTGCCAGCAGCAAGGACTCGAAGAATGAGCAGTTCTTC. Translating it yields CASSKDSKNEQFF.

The CDR3 sequence: CASKVSGGHDRSREQFF. The DNA of the CDR3 is TGTGCCAGCAAGGTAAGCGGGGGCCACGATAGGTCTCGTGAGCAGTTCTTC. The J gene is TRBJ2-1, the V gene TRBV6-1, with 8 bases that match TRBD2. The CDR3 totals 17 residues. Germline V lookup: CDR1 MNHNS, CDR2 SASEGT. Unmatched junction bases numbered 20, after V lost 7 bases and J lost 9 bases.